The 10 T cell receptor beta chains listed next were all sequenced from one sample in a study of blood T cell repertoires in COVID-19. TCRdb keeps only in-frame clones here, not all; method: immunoSEQ multiplex PCR. The data contain roughly 300,000 clones, 80% to 90% of them seen just once; the ten biggest clones take up about 4.2%. The sequenced material came from PBMCs or T cells enriched from blood (not recorded which). The receptors come from a young man who had recovered from COVID-19.

This clone was counted a single time. This chain uses TRBV27 with TRBJ1-4; the match to TRBD1 covers 8 bases. The J segment lost 0 bases and the V segment lost 2 bases, leaving 8 bases of the junction unmatched. CDR3 length: 18 residues. The V gene's germline CDR1 is MNHEY and CDR2 SMNVEV (reference sequence). The CDR3 here is CASSLTFRGLSTNEKLFF. The CDR3 DNA reads TGTGCCAGCAGTTTAACCTTCAGGGGGCTCTCAACTAATGAAAAACTGTTTTTT.

The V call is TRBV9, the J call TRBJ2-1; 8 nucleotides align to TRBD1. The J segment lost 8 bases and the V segment lost 0 bases, leaving 7 bases of the junction unmatched. Germline V lookup: CDR1 SGDLS, CDR2 YYNGEE. The CDR3 is 15 amino acids. CDR3 nucleotide sequence: TGTGCCAGCAGCGTAGCCAGGACAGGGTGGGATGAGCAGTTCTTC. It codes for CASSVARTGWDEQFF.

The CDR3 sequence is CASSENALAKNIQYF. DNA of the CDR3: TGTGCCAGCAGTGAAAACGCGCTAGCCAAAAACATTCAGTACTTC. The gene calls are TRBV2 and TRBJ2-4; no definite D call. The CDR3 sequence is 15 residues long. V was clipped by 2 bases and J by 0 bases, with 8 bases between them. From germline, CDR1 is SNHLY and CDR2 FYNNEI.

The V call is TRBV5-1, the J call TRBJ1-1; 10 nucleotides agree with TRBD1. After removal of 4 bases from V and 5 bases from J, the junction contained 11 bases not matched to a gene. The CDR3 is 16 residues long. CDR1 and CDR2 from the germline V gene are SGHRS and YFSETQ. The CDR3 DNA reads TGCGCCAGCAGCCCTCAGACAGGGGGCCTACGGACTGAAGCTTTCTTT. Translated, it gives CASSPQTGGLRTEAFF. Full variable domain (rest looked up from reference TRBV5-1 and TRBJ1-1): KAGVTQTPRYLIKTRGQQVTLSCSPISGHRSVSWYQQTPGQGLQFLFEYFSETQRNKGNFPGRFSGRQFSNSRSEMNVSTLELGDSALYLCASSPQTGGLRTEAFFGQGTRLTVV.

V usage is TRBV6-1 and J usage is TRBJ1-1, with D hard to call. The germline V gene encodes CDR1 MNHNS and CDR2 SASEGT. This CDR3 is 13 amino acids long. Trimming cost V 2 bases and J 5 bases, with 9 bases left between them. CDR3 bases: TGTGCCAGCAGTGAACAGGTTTCAACTGAAGCTTTCTTT. This codes for CASSEQVSTEAFF.

The V and J genes are TRBV18 and TRBJ1-6; 9 bases map to TRBD1. Germline CDR1 KGHSH, CDR2 LQKENI. The CDR3 is 14 amino acids. V dropped 5 bases and J dropped 9; count of bases not matched to a gene: 5. This chain's CDR3 is CASSERQGVSPLHF. DNA for the CDR3: TGTGCCAGCTCAGAGCGACAGGGGGTTTCACCCCTCCACTTT.

This clone was observed once. This chain uses TRBV15 with TRBJ1-1; 7 bases line up with TRBD1. The germline gives CDR1 LNHNV, CDR2 YYDKDF (reference sequence). The CDR3 is 18 residues long. V gave up 0 bases and J gave up 3 bases; unmatched junction bases: 13. CDR3 in DNA: TGTGCCACCAGCAGAGATGACCTCCTTAGACAGGGTCACACTGAAGCTTTCTTT. Translated, it gives CATSRDDLLRQGHTEAFF.

The genes are TRBV6-5 and TRBJ2-7, with 7 bases matching TRBD2. The CDR3 has 14 amino acids. The V gene's germline CDR1 is MNHEY and CDR2 SVGAGI. Trimming took 4 bases from V and 0 from J; bases not matched to a gene: 3. The CDR3 is CASSSGGLSYEQYF. CDR3 in DNA: TGTGCCAGCAGTTCGGGGGGACTCTCCTACGAGCAGTACTTC.

The rearrangement links TRBV4-1 to TRBJ2-7, with D unresolved. This CDR3 contains 14 residues. Germline values: CDR1 MGHRA, CDR2 YSYEKL. V gave up 4 bases and J gave up 3 bases, with 13 bases separating them. The CDR3 bases are TGCGCCAGCAGCCCCGCGCCCTCCAACTACGAGCAGTACTTC. The encoded protein is CASSPAPSNYEQYF.

This clone turned up a few times. The V call is TRBV15, the J call TRBJ1-5; 9 nucleotides line up with TRBD1. CDR1 is LNHNV and CDR2 is YYDKDF in the germline V gene (reference sequence). This CDR3 has 16 residues. V shed 1 base and J 2 bases; nucleotides not matched to a gene: 3. CDR3 protein: CATSRVRTGGNQPQHF. The CDR3 nucleotides are TGTGCCACCAGCAGAGTTAGGACAGGGGGCAATCAGCCCCAGCATTTT.